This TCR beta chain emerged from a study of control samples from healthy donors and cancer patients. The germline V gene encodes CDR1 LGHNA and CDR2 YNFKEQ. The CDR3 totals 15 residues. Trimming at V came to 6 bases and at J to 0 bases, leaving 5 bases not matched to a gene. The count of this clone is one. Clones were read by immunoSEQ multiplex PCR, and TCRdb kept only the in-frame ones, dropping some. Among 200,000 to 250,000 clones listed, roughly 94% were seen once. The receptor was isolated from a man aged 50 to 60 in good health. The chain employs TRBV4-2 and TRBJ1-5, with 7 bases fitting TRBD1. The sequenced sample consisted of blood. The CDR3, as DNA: TGTGCCAGCAGGGACAGGAGTACTAGCAATCAGCCCCAGCATTTT. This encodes CASRDRSTSNQPQHF.